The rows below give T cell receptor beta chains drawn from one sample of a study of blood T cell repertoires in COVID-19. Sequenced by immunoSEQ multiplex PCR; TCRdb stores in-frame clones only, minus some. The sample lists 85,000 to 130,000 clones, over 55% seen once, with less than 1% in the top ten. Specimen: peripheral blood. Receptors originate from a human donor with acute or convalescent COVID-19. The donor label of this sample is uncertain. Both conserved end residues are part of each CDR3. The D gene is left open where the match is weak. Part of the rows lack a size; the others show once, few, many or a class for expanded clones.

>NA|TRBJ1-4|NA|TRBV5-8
CASSRLGKLFF
TGTGCCAGCAGCCGACTTGGAAAACTGTTTTTT
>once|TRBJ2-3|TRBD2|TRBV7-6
CASSFAGGLLATDTQYF
TGTGCCAGCAGCTTTGCGGGGGGGCTTTTGGCTACAGATACGCAGTATTTT
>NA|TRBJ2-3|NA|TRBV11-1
CASSPQGLPADTQYF
TGTGCCAGCAGCCCACAGGGACTACCAGCAGATACGCAGTATTTT
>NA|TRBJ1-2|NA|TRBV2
CASSDQGLGYGYTF
TGTGCCAGCAGTGATCAGGGGCTTGGCTATGGCTACACCTTC
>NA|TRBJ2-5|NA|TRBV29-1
CSEARVNQETQYF
TGCAGCGAGGCGAGGGTAAACCAAGAGACCCAGTACTTC
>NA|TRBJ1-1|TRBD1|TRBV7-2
CASSLVGTELNTEAFF
TGTGCCAGCAGCTTAGTGGGGACAGAGCTGAACACTGAAGCTTTCTTT
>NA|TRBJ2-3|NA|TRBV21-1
CASSKRHPQGARTDTQYF
TGTGCCAGCAGCAAAAGACATCCGCAGGGGGCCAGAACAGATACGCAGTATTTT
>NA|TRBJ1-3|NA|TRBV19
CASRPSRGFSGNTIYF
TGTGCCAGTAGACCCTCTCGGGGGTTCTCTGGAAACACCATATATTTT
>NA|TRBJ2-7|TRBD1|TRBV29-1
CSVESRTGRYEQYF
TGCAGCGTTGAATCCCGGACAGGGCGGTACGAGCAGTACTTC
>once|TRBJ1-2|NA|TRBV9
CASSVDLSSGYTF
TGTGCCAGCAGCGTAGACCTGAGCTCTGGCTACACCTTC
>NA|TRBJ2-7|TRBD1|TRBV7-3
CASSLKGGHEQYF
TGTGCCAGCAGCTTAAAAGGGGGCCACGAGCAGTACTTC
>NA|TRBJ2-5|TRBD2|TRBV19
CASSTQRGRQETQYF
TGTGCCAGTAGTACTCAGCGGGGGAGACAAGAGACCCAGTACTTC
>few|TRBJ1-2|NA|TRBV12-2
CASRLGQGANYGYTF
TGTGCAAGTCGCTTAGGGCAGGGGGCGAACTATGGCTACACCTTC
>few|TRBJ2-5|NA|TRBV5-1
CASSLRGQETQYF
TGCGCCAGCAGCTTGAGGGGCCAAGAGACCCAGTACTTC
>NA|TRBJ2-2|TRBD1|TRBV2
CASSDGQGTGGELFF
TGTGCCAGCAGTGATGGACAGGGAACGGGCGGGGAGCTGTTTTTT
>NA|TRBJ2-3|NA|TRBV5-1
CASSLELQGKTDTQYF
TGCGCCAGCAGCTTGGAACTACAAGGCAAAACAGATACGCAGTATTTT
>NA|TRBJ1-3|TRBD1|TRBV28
CASSPPGQDLGNTIYF
TGTGCCAGCAGCCCCCCCGGACAGGACCTTGGAAACACCATATATTTT
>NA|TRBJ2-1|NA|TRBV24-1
CATSDPNPPQGYPNEQFF
TGTGCCACCAGTGATCCCAATCCCCCCCAGGGGTACCCCAATGAGCAGTTCTTC
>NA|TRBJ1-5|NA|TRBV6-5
CASSYQTRQPQHF
TGTGCCAGCAGTTACCAGACTAGGCAGCCCCAGCATTTT
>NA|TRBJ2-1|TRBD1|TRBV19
CASSHDRGYEQFF
TGTGCCAGTAGTCACGACAGGGGGTATGAGCAGTTCTTC
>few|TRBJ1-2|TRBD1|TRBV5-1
CASSRSSNDRGGGYTF
TGCGCCAGCAGCCGATCCTCAAATGACAGGGGAGGGGGCTACACCTTC
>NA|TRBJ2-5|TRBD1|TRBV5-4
CASSPGRTGFGETQYF
TGTGCCAGCAGCCCAGGCCGGACAGGTTTTGGAGAGACCCAGTACTTC
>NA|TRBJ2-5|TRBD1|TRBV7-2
CASSRGQFGETQYF
TGTGCCAGCAGCCGGGGACAGTTTGGAGAGACCCAGTACTTC